This T cell receptor beta chain was identified in a study of blood T cell repertoires in COVID-19. The overall study: Samples taken during acute and convalescent COVID-19 were collected in the United States, Italy and Spain. PBMCs, B-cell-depleted T cells, or T cells provided the cDNA or gDNA that made up the material.

In the authors' workflow: Amplified reference gene primers provided the basis for estimating nucleated cell counts. The protocol was immunoSEQ multiplex PCR, while the TCRdb copy is restricted to in-frame clones and leaves out a portion. The V and J calls and clone size were taken over from that table, and D and trimming were inferred from the DNA. Altogether some 260,000 clones are present, roughly 82% being singletons, with the ten largest covering nearly 5%. This clone was detected once. The V gene's germline CDR1 is MDHEN and CDR2 SYDVKM. The V gene lost 5 bases and the J gene lost 5 bases, with 18 bases spanning the gap. The CDR3 contains 15 residues.

The genes are TRBV28 and TRBJ1-1, with D possibly TRBD1 on 5 matching bases. This TCR came from a woman older than 75 with active or convalescent COVID-19. Sequencing was performed on peripheral blood. As DNA, the CDR3 is TGTGCCAGCAGTCCTTTCCCTACAGGAGATACTGAAGCTTTCTTT. Translating gives CASSPFPTGDTEAFF. The full variable domain, rest sourced from reference TRBV28 and TRBJ1-1, is DVKVTQSSRYLVKRTGEKVFLECVQDMDHENMFWYRQDPGLGLRLIYFSYDVKMKEKGDIPEGYSVSREKKERFSLILESASTNQTSMYLCASSPFPTGDTEAFFGQGTRLTVV.